This T cell receptor beta chain was identified during a study of blood T cell repertoires in COVID-19. Study-level background: The United States, Italy and Spain supplied acute and convalescent COVID-19 samples. PBMCs, B-cell-depleted T cells, or T cells were the source of the cDNA or gDNA that made up the material.

This clone was observed a handful of times. Original handling: Amplification of reference gene primers was used by the study to estimate nucleated cell counts. This table comes from immunoSEQ multiplex PCR, and its TCRdb copy is limited to in-frame clones, with some not included. V and J calls and clone size come straight from that table; D and trimming were deduced from the DNA. The data show some 290,000 clones, with 80% to 85% seen just once and roughly 2.9% held by the top ten. CDR1 LNHNV and CDR2 YYDKDF come from the germline V gene (reference sequence). Trimming cost V 1 base and J 4 bases, with 11 bases left between them. This CDR3 is 14 amino acids long.

The chain joins TRBV15 to TRBJ2-7; D is perhaps TRBD1 (6 bases). The sequence was collected from a woman aged 55-69 years with active or convalescent COVID-19. The material sequenced was peripheral blood. The CDR3 sequence is CATSRGRDIYEQYF. The CDR3 DNA is TGTGCCACCAGCAGAGGCCGGGACATTTACGAGCAGTACTTC.